This passage covers 21 T cell receptor beta chains from one sample sequenced in a study of blood T cell repertoires in COVID-19. TCRdb's table, derived via immunoSEQ multiplex PCR, lists solely in-frame clones and lacks some. Counted here are some 110,000 clones, about 83% occurring once; the ten biggest clones make up 5.5% to 7%. The sequencing input was peripheral blood. These receptors originate from a man aged 65 to 79 with acute or convalescent COVID-19.

The chain combines TRBV7-9 with TRBJ2-1; 9 bases align to TRBD2. With V trimmed by 4 bases and J by 3 bases, 7 bases remained unmatched. CDR1 is SEHNR, CDR2 FQNEAQ, per germline (reference sequence). The CDR3 length is 16 residues. The CDR3 nucleotides read TGTGCCAGCAGCTCACCGACTAGCGGAAACTACAATGAGCAGTTCTTC. Its protein product is CASSSPTSGNYNEQFF.

This chain links TRBV27 with TRBJ2-5, with 10 bases fitting TRBD2. The junction had 6 bases not matched to a gene; V was cut back by 6 bases and J by 2 bases. The CDR3 totals 15 residues. The germline CDR1 and CDR2 sequences are MNHEY and SMNVEV (reference sequence). In DNA form, the CDR3 reads TGTGCCAGCAGCAGATTAGCGGGGGGACAAGAGACCCAGTACTTC. Translation: CASSRLAGGQETQYF.

The chain combines TRBV7-2 with TRBJ2-7; 7 bases are a match to TRBD2. The V gene end was trimmed by 4 bases and the J gene end by 4 bases; junction bases not matched to a gene: 7. The CDR3 sequence is 14 residues long. CDR1 SGHTA and CDR2 FQGNSA come from the germline V gene. The CDR3 coding sequence is TGTGCCAGCAGCTCTCAGCGGGATAGGTACGAGCAGTACTTC. Its protein product is CASSSQRDRYEQYF.

This clone has only a few counts. The chain carries TRBV2 and TRBJ1-5; D might be TRBD1 (6 bases). The CDR3 runs 14 residues. Germline CDR1 reads SNHLY; CDR2 reads FYNNEI. V lost 5 bases and J 3 bases, leaving 11 bases between the germline ends. CDR3 nucleotide sequence: TGTGCCAGCAGTCAGACAGGCCCCAATCAGCCCCAGCATTTT. Its protein is CASSQTGPNQPQHF.

This rearrangement joins TRBV5-4 to TRBJ2-7; D gene uncertain. Per germline, CDR1 SGHNT and CDR2 YYREEE (reference sequence). Trimming cost V 0 bases and J 2 bases, with 6 bases left between them. The CDR3 contains 13 residues. In nucleotides, the CDR3 is TGTGCCAGCAGCTTGGGTCCCACCTACGAGCAGTACTTC. It is translated as CASSLGPTYEQYF.

CDR3 DNA: TGTGCCAGCAGCTTAGGAGGGGGCTATGGCTACACCTTC. Translation gives CASSLGGGYGYTF. V is TRBV7-9 and J is TRBJ1-2, with a tentative D call TRBD1 (6 bases). Germline CDR1 SEHNR, CDR2 FQNEAQ (reference sequence). The germline V and J ends were trimmed by 1 base and 4 bases, with 7 bases remaining between them. The CDR3 spans 13 residues.

The chain carries TRBV6-5 and TRBJ1-2; tentatively, D is TRBD1 (6 bases). Trimming removed 2 bases from V and 2 bases from J, with 12 bases in between. This CDR3 spans 15 amino acids. The germline CDR1 and CDR2 sequences are MNHEY and SVGAGI. The CDR3 bases are TGTGCCAGCAGTTACGTTCGGACAGAAAACTATGGCTACACCTTC. It specifies CASSYVRTENYGYTF.

This clone was detected only a few times. The CDR3 nucleotides are TGTGCCAGCAGTTCGGGGATTAGCTACACCTTC. Translation: CASSSGISYTF. The chain carries TRBV12-3 or TRBV12-4 and TRBJ1-2; D is undetermined. Trimming took off 4 bases at V and 9 bases at J, with 9 bases between the two ends. This CDR3 is built from 11 residues.

The V gene is TRBV19, the J gene TRBJ1-1; the match to TRBD1 covers 7 bases. Unmatched junction bases numbered 5, after V lost 6 bases and J lost 1 base. Germline CDR1 LNHDA, CDR2 SQIVND (reference sequence). This CDR3 contains 14 residues. CDR3 sequence (DNA): TGTGCCAGTAGGAGGGGGCGCGGGAACACTGAAGCTTTCTTT. Translated: CASRRGRGNTEAFF.

The J gene is TRBJ2-1, the V gene TRBV5-4; 9 nucleotides agree with TRBD1. CDR3 length: 16 amino acids. Per germline, CDR1 SGHNT and CDR2 YYREEE (reference sequence). The J segment lost 6 bases and the V segment lost 3 bases, leaving 10 bases of the junction unmatched. The CDR3 sequence is CASSSVTGGTSNEQFF. The CDR3 bases are TGTGCCAGCAGCTCAGTTACAGGGGGCACAAGCAATGAGCAGTTCTTC.

J is TRBJ2-2 and V is TRBV9; tentative D call: TRBD2 (5 bases). The germline V gene has CDR1 SGDLS and CDR2 YYNGEE. V was clipped by 4 bases and J by 6 bases, with 10 bases between them. This CDR3 spans 13 amino acids. CDR3 residues: CASSPGEPGELFF. The CDR3 region has the DNA TGTGCCAGCAGCCCCGGGGAGCCCGGGGAGCTGTTTTTT.

Concerning this clone: One end of the junction fails to match germline, which may point to a read error. The chain links TRBV7-2 to TRBJ2-7, with TRBD2 identical over 8 bases. The CDR3 is 13 residues long. CDR1 SGHTA and CDR2 FQGNSA come from the germline V gene. The CDR3 sequence: CASSLAETSVSSF. The CDR3, as DNA: TGTGCCAGCAGCTTAGCCGAGACTAGCGTTTCATCCTTC.

The V gene is TRBV19, the J gene TRBJ2-7; a possible D gene is TRBD1 (6 bases). Looked up from germline, CDR1 is LNHDA and CDR2 is SQIVND (reference sequence). The CDR3 is 17 amino acids. Between the trimmed V and J ends, which lost 3 bases and 5 bases, there was a span of 23 bases. The CDR3: CASSIFSAGASINEQYF. DNA for the CDR3: TGTGCCAGTAGTATTTTTTCGGCAGGGGCTTCTATTAACGAGCAGTACTTC.

As concerns this clone: Within the sample, other DNA sequences also encode this same CDR3. V usage is TRBV28 and J usage is TRBJ2-7; TRBD2 matches 14 bases. J was trimmed by 4 bases and V by 6 bases; bases with no gene match: 8. Germline V gene data show CDR1 as MDHEN and CDR2 as SYDVKM. The length of the CDR3 is 16 residues. The CDR3 region has the DNA TGTGCCAGCAGCCTATCCGGGACTAGCGGGAGTTACGAGCAGTACTTC. Translated: CASSLSGTSGSYEQYF.

The gene calls are TRBV9 and TRBJ2-1; 9 bases are shared with TRBD2. Trimming cost V 6 bases and J 9 bases; bases outside gene matches: 13. The CDR3 extends over 15 amino acids. Per germline, CDR1 SGDLS and CDR2 YYNGEE. The CDR3 sequence: CASTSGGTSFGEQFF. The DNA of the CDR3 is TGTGCCAGCACCTCCGGCGGGACTAGCTTTGGTGAGCAGTTCTTC.

This clone has more than one count but fewer than ten. This chain connects TRBV4-1 to TRBJ1-4; the D gene is possibly TRBD1 (6 bases). The germline V gene encodes CDR1 MGHRA and CDR2 YSYEKL. CDR3 length: 15 residues. Trimming pared 3 bases from V and 1 base from J, leaving 9 bases between. The CDR3 sequence: CASSQQQGTNEKLFF. The DNA of the CDR3 is TGCGCCAGCAGCCAGCAACAGGGAACTAATGAAAAACTGTTTTTT.

This clone was seen more than once but under ten times. The chain combines TRBV6-5 with TRBJ2-1; D is unclear. The CDR3 covers 13 residues. V lost 0 bases and J lost 10, with 10 bases in between. Germline values: CDR1 MNHEY, CDR2 SVGAGI. The CDR3 sequence: CASSYSYQREQFF. The CDR3 bases are TGTGCCAGCAGTTACTCGTATCAGAGGGAGCAGTTCTTC.

The rearrangement uses TRBV9 and TRBJ2-3; TRBD2 matches 7 bases. Germline lookup yields CDR1 SGDLS and CDR2 YYNGEE. V shed 3 bases, J shed 0 bases, and the junction held 4 bases outside the gene matches. The CDR3 has 15 amino acids. CDR3 DNA: TGTGCCAGCAGCGCGTATAGCGGGAGCACAGATACGCAGTATTTT. This translates into CASSAYSGSTDTQYF.

With regard to this clone: An end of the junction differs from the germline gene, which may be a read error. DNA for the CDR3: TGTGCCAGCAGCCCCACCGGGAACCTCCGGATCTTC. This codes for CASSPTGNLRIF. V is TRBV9 and J is TRBJ2-1, with D perhaps matching TRBD2 (5 bases). Germline lookup yields CDR1 SGDLS and CDR2 YYNGEE. The CDR3 length is 12 residues.

V is TRBV11-2 and J is TRBJ2-2, with 8 bases aligning to TRBD1. With 5 bases clipped from V and 2 bases from J, the junction kept 10 bases outside the gene matches. The germline gives CDR1 SGHAT, CDR2 FQNNGV. CDR3 size: 17 residues. The CDR3 sequence: CASSENRGSINTGELFF. CDR3 in DNA: TGTGCCAGCAGCGAGAACAGGGGGTCGATCAACACCGGGGAGCTGTTTTTT.

This chain links TRBV29-1 with TRBJ1-5; a possible D gene is TRBD1 (5 bases). Trimming left V 6 bases short and J 5 bases short, with 14 bases between. This CDR3 contains 13 residues. Germline V lookup: CDR1 SQVTM, CDR2 ANQGSEA. DNA for the CDR3: TGCAGCGTGGGCGAAGGGGATGATCAGCCCCAGCATTTT. It encodes CSVGEGDDQPQHF.